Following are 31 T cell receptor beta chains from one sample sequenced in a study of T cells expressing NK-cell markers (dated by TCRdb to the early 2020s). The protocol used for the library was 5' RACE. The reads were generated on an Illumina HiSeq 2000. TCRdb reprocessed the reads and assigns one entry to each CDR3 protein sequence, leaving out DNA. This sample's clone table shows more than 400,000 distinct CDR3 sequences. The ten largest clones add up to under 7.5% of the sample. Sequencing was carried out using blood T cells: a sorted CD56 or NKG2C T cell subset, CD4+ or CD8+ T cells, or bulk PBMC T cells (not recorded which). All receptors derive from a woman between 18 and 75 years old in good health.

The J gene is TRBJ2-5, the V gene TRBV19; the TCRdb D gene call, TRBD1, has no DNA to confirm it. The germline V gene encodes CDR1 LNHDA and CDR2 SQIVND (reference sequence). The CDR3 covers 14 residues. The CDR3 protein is CASSSGQGAETQYF.

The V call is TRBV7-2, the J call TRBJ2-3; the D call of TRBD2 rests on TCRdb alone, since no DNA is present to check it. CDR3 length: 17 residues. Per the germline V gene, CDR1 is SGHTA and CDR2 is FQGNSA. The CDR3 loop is CASSFRGTATSTDTQYF.

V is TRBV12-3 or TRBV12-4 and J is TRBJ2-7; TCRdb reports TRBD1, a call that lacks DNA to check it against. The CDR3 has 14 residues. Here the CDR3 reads CASSRTGLTYEQYF.

CDR3 sequence: CASSMTGSQETQYF. The chain links TRBV28 to TRBJ2-5; TCRdb picks TRBD1, but there is no DNA to check that call. CDR1 is MDHEN, CDR2 SYDVKM, per germline. The CDR3 loop spans 14 amino acids.

The CDR3 reads CASSTPAMNTEAFF. The chain combines TRBV19 with TRBJ1-1. CDR1 is LNHDA, CDR2 SQIVND, per germline (reference sequence). The CDR3 contains 14 residues.

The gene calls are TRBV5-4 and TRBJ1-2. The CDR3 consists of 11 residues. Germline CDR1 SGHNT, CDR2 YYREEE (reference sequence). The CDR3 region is CASSEGWGYTF.

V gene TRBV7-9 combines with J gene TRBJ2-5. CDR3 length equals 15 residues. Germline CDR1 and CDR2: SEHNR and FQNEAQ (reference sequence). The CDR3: CASSLGRQTPETQYF.

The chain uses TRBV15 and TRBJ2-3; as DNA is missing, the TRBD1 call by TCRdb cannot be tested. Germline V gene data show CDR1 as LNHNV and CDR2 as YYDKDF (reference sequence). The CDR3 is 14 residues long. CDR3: CATSTRQVSNTQYF.

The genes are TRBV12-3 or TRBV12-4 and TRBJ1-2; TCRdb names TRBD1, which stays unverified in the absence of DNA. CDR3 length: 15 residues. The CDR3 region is CASSLATGQANGYTF.

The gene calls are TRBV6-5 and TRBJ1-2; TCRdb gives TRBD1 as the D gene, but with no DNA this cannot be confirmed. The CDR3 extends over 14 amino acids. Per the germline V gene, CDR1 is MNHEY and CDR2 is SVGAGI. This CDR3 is CASSYNRDNYGYTF.

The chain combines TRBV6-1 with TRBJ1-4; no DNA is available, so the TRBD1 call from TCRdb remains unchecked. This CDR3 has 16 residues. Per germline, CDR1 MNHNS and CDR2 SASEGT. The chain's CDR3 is CASRGTGTAVNEKLFF.

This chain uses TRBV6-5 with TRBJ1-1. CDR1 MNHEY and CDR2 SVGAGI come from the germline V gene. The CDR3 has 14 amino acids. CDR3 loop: CASSYNLGQPEAFF.

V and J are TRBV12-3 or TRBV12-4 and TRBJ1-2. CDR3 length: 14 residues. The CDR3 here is CASTDALGVREMNF.

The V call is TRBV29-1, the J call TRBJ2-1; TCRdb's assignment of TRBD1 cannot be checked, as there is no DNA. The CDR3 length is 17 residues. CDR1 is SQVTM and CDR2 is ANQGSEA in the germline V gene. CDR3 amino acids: CSVENPTGTSSYNEQFF.

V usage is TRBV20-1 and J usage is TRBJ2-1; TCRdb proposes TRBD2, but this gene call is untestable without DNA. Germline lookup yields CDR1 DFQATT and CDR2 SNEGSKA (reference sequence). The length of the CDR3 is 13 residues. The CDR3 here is CSAALLAGNEQFF.

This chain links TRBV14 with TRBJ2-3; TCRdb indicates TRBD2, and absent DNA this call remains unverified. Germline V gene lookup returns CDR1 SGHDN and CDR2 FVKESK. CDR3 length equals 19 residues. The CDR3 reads CASSQVQKGWTTLTDTQYF.

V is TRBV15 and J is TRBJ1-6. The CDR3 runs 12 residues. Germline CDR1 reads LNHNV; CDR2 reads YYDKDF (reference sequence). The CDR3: CATSRTNSPLHF. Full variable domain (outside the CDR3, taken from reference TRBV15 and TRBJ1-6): DAMVIQNPRYQVTQFGKPVTLSCSQTLNHNVMYWYQQKSSQAPKLLFHYYDKDFNNEADTPDNFQSRRPNTSFCFLDIRSPGLGDTAMYLCATSRTNSPLHFGNGTRLTVT.

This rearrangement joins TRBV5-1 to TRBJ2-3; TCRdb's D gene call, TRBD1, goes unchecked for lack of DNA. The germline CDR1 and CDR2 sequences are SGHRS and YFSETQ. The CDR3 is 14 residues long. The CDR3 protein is CASSLDGAADTQYF.

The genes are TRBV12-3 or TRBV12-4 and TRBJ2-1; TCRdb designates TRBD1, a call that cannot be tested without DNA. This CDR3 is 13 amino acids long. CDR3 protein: CASGDGGVDEQFF.

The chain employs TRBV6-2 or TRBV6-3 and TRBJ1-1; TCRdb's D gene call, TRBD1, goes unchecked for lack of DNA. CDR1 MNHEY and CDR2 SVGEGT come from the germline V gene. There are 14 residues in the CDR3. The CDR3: CASSFTGDSTEAFF.

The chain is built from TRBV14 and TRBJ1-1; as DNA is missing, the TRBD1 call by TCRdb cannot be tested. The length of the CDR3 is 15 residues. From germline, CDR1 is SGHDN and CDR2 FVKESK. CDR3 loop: CASRKNREPGTEAFF.

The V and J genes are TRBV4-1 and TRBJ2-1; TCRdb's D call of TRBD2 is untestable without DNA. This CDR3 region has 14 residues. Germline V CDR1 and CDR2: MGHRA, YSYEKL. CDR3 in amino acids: CASSQTSGGHEQFF.

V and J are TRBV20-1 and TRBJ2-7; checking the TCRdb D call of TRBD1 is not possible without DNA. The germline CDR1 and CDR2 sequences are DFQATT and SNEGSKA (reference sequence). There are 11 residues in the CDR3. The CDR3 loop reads CSARTDRDLYF.

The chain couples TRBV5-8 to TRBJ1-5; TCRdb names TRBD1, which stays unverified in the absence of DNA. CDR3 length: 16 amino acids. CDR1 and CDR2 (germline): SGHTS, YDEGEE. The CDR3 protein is CASSPIRGVGNQPQHF. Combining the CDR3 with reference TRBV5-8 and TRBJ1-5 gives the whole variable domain EAGVTQSPTHLIKTRGQQATLRCSPISGHTSVYWYQQALGLGLQFLLWYDEGEERNRGNFPPRFSGRQFPNYSSELNVNALELEDSALYLCASSPIRGVGNQPQHFGDGTRLSIL.

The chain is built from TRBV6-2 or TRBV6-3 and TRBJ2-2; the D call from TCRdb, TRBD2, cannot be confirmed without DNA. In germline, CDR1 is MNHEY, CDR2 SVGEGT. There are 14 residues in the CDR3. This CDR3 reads CASTSGRWAGELFF.

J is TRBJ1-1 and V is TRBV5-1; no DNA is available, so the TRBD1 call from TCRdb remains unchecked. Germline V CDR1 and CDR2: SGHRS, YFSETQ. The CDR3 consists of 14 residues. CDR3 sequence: CASSLSALQGRAFF.

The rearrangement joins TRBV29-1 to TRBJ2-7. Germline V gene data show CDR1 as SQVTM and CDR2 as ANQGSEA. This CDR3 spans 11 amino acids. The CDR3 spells CSGQNDYEQYF.

The CDR3 spells CSAQGGGGLEQYF. The rearrangement links TRBV20-1 to TRBJ2-7; there is no DNA to check the TCRdb D call of TRBD2. The germline V gene has CDR1 DFQATT and CDR2 SNEGSKA (reference sequence). CDR3 length: 13 amino acids.

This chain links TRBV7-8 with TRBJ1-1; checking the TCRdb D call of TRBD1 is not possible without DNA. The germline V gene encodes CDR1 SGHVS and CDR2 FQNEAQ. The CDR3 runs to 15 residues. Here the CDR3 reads CASSLPRGLNTEAFF.

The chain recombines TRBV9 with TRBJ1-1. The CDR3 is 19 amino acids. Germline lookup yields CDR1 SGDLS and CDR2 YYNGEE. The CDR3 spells CASSVPSNGPGPLNTEAFF.

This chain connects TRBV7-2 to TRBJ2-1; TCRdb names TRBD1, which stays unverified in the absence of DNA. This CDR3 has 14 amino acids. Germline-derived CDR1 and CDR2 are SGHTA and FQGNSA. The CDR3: CASSLMGQNNEQFF.